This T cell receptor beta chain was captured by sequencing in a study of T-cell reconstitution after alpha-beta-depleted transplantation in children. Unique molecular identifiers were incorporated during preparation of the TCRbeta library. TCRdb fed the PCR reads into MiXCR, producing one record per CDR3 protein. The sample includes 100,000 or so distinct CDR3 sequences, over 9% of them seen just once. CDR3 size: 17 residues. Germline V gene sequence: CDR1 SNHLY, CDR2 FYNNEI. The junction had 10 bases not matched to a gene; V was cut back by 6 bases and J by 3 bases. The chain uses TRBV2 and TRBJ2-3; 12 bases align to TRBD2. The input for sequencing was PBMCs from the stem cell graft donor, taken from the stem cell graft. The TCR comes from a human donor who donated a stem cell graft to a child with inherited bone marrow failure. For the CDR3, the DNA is TGTGCCAGCAGCACCTCCCCGGGACTAGCGGGTACAGATACGCAGTATTTT. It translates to CASSTSPGLAGTDTQYF.